What follows are 10 T cell receptor beta chains derived from one specimen sequenced in a study of T cell responses to AZD1222 COVID-19 vaccine. Clones were sequenced by immunoSEQ multiplex PCR, and TCRdb holds only the in-frame ones, with some missing. The table lists 150,000 to 200,000 clones, around 90% of them singletons. The input for sequencing was peripheral blood, taken 28 days after the second AZD1222 dose. Receptors were obtained from an adult who received the AZD1222 COVID-19 vaccine.

The genes are TRBV28 and TRBJ1-2, with a possible D match to TRBD1 (6 bases). V was clipped by 4 bases and J by 8 bases, with 26 bases between them. Germline V CDR1 and CDR2: MDHEN, SYDVKM. The CDR3 loop spans 17 amino acids. The CDR3 loop is CASSSEADRTNYGGYTF. CDR3 coding DNA: TGTGCCAGCAGTTCAGAGGCGGACAGAACCAATTACGGCGGCTACACCTTC.

This rearrangement joins TRBV6-5 to TRBJ1-2, with TRBD1 matching 7 bases. This CDR3 has 15 amino acids. CDR1 MNHEY and CDR2 SVGAGI come from the germline V gene. The junction had 5 bases not matched to a gene; V was cut back by 2 bases and J by 2 bases. The CDR3 DNA sequence: TGTGCCAGCAGTTACAAGGGGGCAGCGAACTATGGCTACACCTTC. This sequence encodes CASSYKGAANYGYTF.

This chain uses TRBV28 with TRBJ2-2, with D possibly TRBD1 on 5 matching bases. This CDR3 is 17 amino acids long. Germline CDR1 reads MDHEN; CDR2 reads SYDVKM. V lost 1 base to trimming and J lost 4 bases, with 16 bases between them. The CDR3 sequence: CASSLSLNMGRTGELFF. The CDR3 DNA is TGTGCCAGCAGTTTATCGCTAAATATGGGGCGCACCGGGGAGCTGTTTTTT.

V and J are TRBV11-2 and TRBJ1-4; 9 bases are shared with TRBD1. The CDR3 totals 15 residues. The V segment lost 1 base and the J segment 7 bases; nucleotides outside the gene matches: 4. Germline V gene sequence: CDR1 SGHAT, CDR2 FQNNGV. The CDR3: CASSLGTGAGEKLFF. DNA of the CDR3: TGTGCCAGCAGCTTAGGGACAGGGGCAGGTGAAAAACTGTTTTTT.

The rearrangement links TRBV6-2 or TRBV6-3 to TRBJ2-5; D remains ambiguous. The CDR3 covers 13 residues. Germline-derived CDR1 and CDR2 are MNHEY and SVGEGT. V lost 4 bases and J 2 bases, leaving 8 bases between the germline ends. CDR3 amino acids: CASSFPGQETQYF. The CDR3 DNA sequence: TGTGCCAGCAGTTTCCCCGGGCAAGAGACCCAGTACTTC.

CDR3 bases: TGCGCCAGCAGCCAAGATGGGGCGGGAGGGCTAAATTCCTACAATGAGCAGTTCTTC. Residues: CASSQDGAGGLNSYNEQFF. The chain joins TRBV4-1 to TRBJ2-1; TRBD2 agrees at 9 bases. Germline lookup yields CDR1 MGHRA and CDR2 YSYEKL. The CDR3 is 19 residues long. V lost 0 bases and J lost 1; bases outside the gene matches: 10.

V and J are TRBV7-2 and TRBJ1-6; TRBD1 might be the D (6 bases). Germline V gene data show CDR1 as SGHTA and CDR2 as FQGNSA. The length of the CDR3 is 15 residues. Trimming stripped 5 bases from V and 5 bases from J, with 13 bases between. In DNA form, the CDR3 reads TGTGCCAGCAGCCCTCGACAGGCCCATAATTCACCCCTCCACTTT. Translated, it gives CASSPRQAHNSPLHF. The whole variable domain, remainder taken from reference TRBV7-2 and TRBJ1-6, is GAGVSQSPSNKVTEKGKDVELRCDPISGHTALYWYRQSLGQGLEFLIYFQGNSAPDKSGLPSDRFSAERTGGSVSTLTIQRTQQEDSAVYLCASSPRQAHNSPLHFGNGTRLTVT.

This chain uses TRBV7-9 with TRBJ1-5; a weak D match, TRBD1 (5 bases). This CDR3 contains 14 residues. Germline V lookup: CDR1 SEHNR, CDR2 FQNEAQ (reference sequence). V dropped 5 bases and J dropped 4 bases, with 12 bases sitting between them. Here the CDR3 reads CASSPIQANQPQHF. The CDR3 nucleotides read TGTGCCAGCAGCCCCATACAGGCGAATCAGCCCCAGCATTTT.

The CDR3: CASSMLEEVPNYGYTF. The CDR3 nucleotides read TGTGCCAGCAGTATGCTCGAGGAGGTTCCTAACTATGGCTACACCTTC. The chain carries TRBV28 and TRBJ1-2; no firm D call. V lost 5 bases and J 0 bases, leaving 16 bases between the germline ends. This CDR3 is 16 amino acids long. Germline V gene sequence: CDR1 MDHEN, CDR2 SYDVKM.

This rearrangement joins TRBV11-3 to TRBJ2-1, with D unclear. V lost 3 bases and J 8 bases, leaving 11 bases between the germline ends. Germline CDR1 SGHNT, CDR2 YENEEA. This CDR3 is built from 13 residues. The CDR3 bases are TGTGCCAGCAGCTTTTTCGGTAGGGATGAGCAGTTCTTC. It codes for CASSFFGRDEQFF. Filled out from reference TRBV11-3 and TRBJ2-1, the complete variable domain reads EAGVVQSPRYKIIEKKQPVAFWCNPISGHNTLYWYLQNLGQGPELLIRYENEEAVDDSQLPKDRFSAERLKGVDSTLKIQPAELGDSAVYLCASSFFGRDEQFFGPGTRLTVL.